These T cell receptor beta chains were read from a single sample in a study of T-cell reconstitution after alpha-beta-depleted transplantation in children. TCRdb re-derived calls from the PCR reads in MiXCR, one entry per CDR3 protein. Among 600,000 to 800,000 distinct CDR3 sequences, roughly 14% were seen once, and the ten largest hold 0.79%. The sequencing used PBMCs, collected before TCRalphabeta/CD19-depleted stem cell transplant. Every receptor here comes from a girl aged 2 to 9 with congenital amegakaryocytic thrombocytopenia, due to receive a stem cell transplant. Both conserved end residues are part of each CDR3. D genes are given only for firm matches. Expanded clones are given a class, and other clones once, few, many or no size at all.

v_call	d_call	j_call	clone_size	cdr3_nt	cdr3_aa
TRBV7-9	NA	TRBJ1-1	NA	TGTGCCAGCAGCTTAGGGGCCGGAGGGGGCACTGAAGCTTTCTTT	CASSLGAGGGTEAFF
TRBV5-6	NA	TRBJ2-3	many	TGTGCCAGCAGCTTGTTTTCGGGGGGCGTTCAAGATACGCAGTATTTT	CASSLFSGGVQDTQYF
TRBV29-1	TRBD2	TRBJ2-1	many	TGCAGCGTTGAAGTCTTTAGCGGGAATGAGCAGTTCTTC	CSVEVFSGNEQFF
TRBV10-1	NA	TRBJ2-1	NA	TGCGCCAGCAGCCCCTTGGGCCTAGACAATGAGCAGTTCTTC	CASSPLGLDNEQFF
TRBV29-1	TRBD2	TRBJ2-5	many	TGCAGCGTTAGCGGGGCTAGCGGGAGGGCCGCTGAGACCCAGTACTTC	CSVSGASGRAAETQYF
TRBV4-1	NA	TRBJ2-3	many	TGCGCCAGCAGCCAAGATCGAAGTCGCACAGATACGCAGTATTTT	CASSQDRSRTDTQYF
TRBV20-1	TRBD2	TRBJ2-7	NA	TGCTGTGCTACGGGACTAGCGGGTCCGAGCTCCTACGAGCAGTACTTC	CCATGLAGPSSYEQYF
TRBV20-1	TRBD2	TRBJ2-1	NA	TGCAGTGCTAGAGATGGGGCCAGCGGGAGTCGGTATGAGCAGTTCTTC	CSARDGASGSRYEQFF
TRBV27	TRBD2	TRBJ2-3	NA	TGTGCCAGCAGTTCGAGGGGAGGGAATACGCAGTATTTT	CASSSRGGNTQYF
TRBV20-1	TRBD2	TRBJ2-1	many	TGCAGTGCTAGCGTACTAGCGGGAGTTTTCCATGAGCAGTTCTTC	CSASVLAGVFHEQFF
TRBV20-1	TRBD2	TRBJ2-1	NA	TGCAGTGCTAGAACGGGTCAGGGTAGCGGGAGAGGGCATGAGCAGTTCTTC	CSARTGQGSGRGHEQFF
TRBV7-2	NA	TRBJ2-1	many	TGTGCCAGCAGCAACTACTTGAGAAATGACAATGAGCAGTTCTTC	CASSNYLRNDNEQFF
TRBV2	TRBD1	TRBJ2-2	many	TGTGCCAGCAGTGGACAGGGGGGGACCATTAACACCGGGGAGCTGTTTTTT	CASSGQGGTINTGELFF
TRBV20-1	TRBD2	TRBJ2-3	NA	TGCAGTGCTAGTCGACTAGCGGGTGAAGCTAGGTATTTT	CSASRLAGEARYF
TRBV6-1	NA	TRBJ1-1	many	TGTGCCAGCAGCGCCCGGCGGGTTACTGAAGCTTTCTTT	CASSARRVTEAFF
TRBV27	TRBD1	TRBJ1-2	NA	TGTGCCAGCAGTTTCCCCGGACAGGCTGGCTACACCTTC	CASSFPGQAGYTF
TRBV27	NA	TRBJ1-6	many	TGTGCCAGCAGTCTAAATTACCGGGGGGCCGGGTTTAATTCACCCCTCCACTTT	CASSLNYRGAGFNSPLHF
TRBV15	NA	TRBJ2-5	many	TGTGCCACCAGCAGAGAGTGGGGCCAAGAGACCCAGTACTTC	CATSREWGQETQYF
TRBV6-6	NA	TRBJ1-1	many	TGTGCCAGCGGCGAAGGACCGATTGAAGCTTTCTTT	CASGEGPIEAFF
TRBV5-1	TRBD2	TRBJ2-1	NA	TGCGCCAGCAGCTTTCGGGAGGGCCTTGGTGAGCAGTTCTTC	CASSFREGLGEQFF
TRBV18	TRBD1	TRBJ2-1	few	TGTGCCAGCTCACCAAGGGGACAGACTTACAATGAGCAGTTCTTC	CASSPRGQTYNEQFF
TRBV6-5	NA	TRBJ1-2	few	TGTGCCAGCAGTTTCCGACGGGGGAACTATGGCTACACCTTC	CASSFRRGNYGYTF
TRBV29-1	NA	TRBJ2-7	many	TGCAGCGTAAGGGACCTTACCTACGAGCAGTACTTC	CSVRDLTYEQYF
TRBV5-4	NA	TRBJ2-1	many	TGTGCCAGCAGCTTCAGTTGGGGTAGGAACAATGAGCAGTTCTTC	CASSFSWGRNNEQFF
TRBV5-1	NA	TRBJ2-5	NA	TGCGCCAGCAGCTTAGGCCGCCCGCGCGAGACCCAGTACTTC	CASSLGRPRETQYF
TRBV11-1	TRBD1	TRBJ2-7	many	TGTGCCAGCAGCTCACCAAAAGACGGGACAGGTGGGTCCTACGAGCAGTACTTC	CASSSPKDGTGGSYEQYF
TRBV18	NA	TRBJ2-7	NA	TGTGCCAGCTCACCCTTGGACCCCCTCCCTTACGAGCAGTACTTC	CASSPLDPLPYEQYF
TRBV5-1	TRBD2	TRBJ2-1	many	TGCGCCAGCAGCTTCGGGGGGACTAGCAGAAAATACAATGAGCAGTTCTTC	CASSFGGTSRKYNEQFF
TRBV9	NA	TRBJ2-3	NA	TGTGCCAGCAGCGCTGGGGGCAGGGCCATTGGAGATACGCAGTATTTT	CASSAGGRAIGDTQYF
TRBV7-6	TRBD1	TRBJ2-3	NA	TGTGCCAGCAGCATCGGGACAGCCACAGATACGCAGTATTTT	CASSIGTATDTQYF
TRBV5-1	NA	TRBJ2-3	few	TGCGCCAGCAGCTTGGCCGCGAGAGATACGCAGTATTTT	CASSLAARDTQYF
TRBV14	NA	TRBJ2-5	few	TGTGCCAAGGAGGCGCAGGGAAAGTCCACGAACCAAGAGACCCAGTACTTC	CAKEAQGKSTNQETQYF
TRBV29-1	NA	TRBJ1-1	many	TGCAGCGTTGATTTAGGCGCTGAAGCTTTCTTT	CSVDLGAEAFF
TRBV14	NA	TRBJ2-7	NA	TGTGCCAGCAGCCATAGGCCGGCCACCTACGAGCAGTACTTC	CASSHRPATYEQYF
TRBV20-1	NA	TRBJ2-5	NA	TGCAGTGCTTCGAGCGGAGCCGGGGAGACCCAGTACTTC	CSASSGAGETQYF
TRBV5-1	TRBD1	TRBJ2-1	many	TGCGCCAGCAGCCCTAGACAGGGTATCAATGAGCAGTTCTTC	CASSPRQGINEQFF
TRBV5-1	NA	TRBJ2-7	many	TGCGCCAGCAGGACAGAGTCCTACGAGCAGTACTTC	CASRTESYEQYF
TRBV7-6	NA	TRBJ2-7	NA	TGTGCCAGCAGCTTAAACCGGGGCCCAGGTTACGAGCAGTACTTC	CASSLNRGPGYEQYF
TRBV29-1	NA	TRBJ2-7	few	TGCAGCGTTGAAATTCGGCAGGATGACGAGCAGTACTTC	CSVEIRQDDEQYF
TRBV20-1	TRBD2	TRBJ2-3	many	TGCAGTGCTAGGGCGGGAGAGGGTATCGATACGCAGTATTTT	CSARAGEGIDTQYF
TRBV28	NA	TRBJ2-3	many	TGTGCATCTTCGACTAGTCACAAACAGTATTTT	CASSTSHKQYF
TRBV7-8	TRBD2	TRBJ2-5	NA	TGTGCCAGCAGCCGCACTAGCAGCCTAGCGGGGGCCGGGTCCCCAGAGACCCAGTACTTC	CASSRTSSLAGAGSPETQYF
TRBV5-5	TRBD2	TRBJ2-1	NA	TGTGCCAGCAGCCTAACTAGCGGGAAGGAGCAGTTCTTC	CASSLTSGKEQFF
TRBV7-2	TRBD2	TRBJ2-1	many	TGTGCCAGCAGCTTTTCCGGACTAGCAACAGTTGCGCAGTTCTTC	CASSFSGLATVAQFF
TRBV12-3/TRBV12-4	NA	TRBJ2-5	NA	TGTGCCAGCAGTCCAGAGGGAGCTGAGGAGACCCAGTACTTC	CASSPEGAEETQYF
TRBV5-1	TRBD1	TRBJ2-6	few	TGCGCCAGCAGCTCACCGGGACAGGGATACTCTGGGGCCAACGTCCTGACTTTC	CASSSPGQGYSGANVLTF
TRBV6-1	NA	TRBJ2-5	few	TGTGCCGGATCCCCACAGGAATTAAAAGAGACCCAGTACTTC	CAGSPQELKETQYF
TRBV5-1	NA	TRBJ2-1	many	TGCGCCAGCAGCTTGGGGCTAAATCCCTACAATGAGCAGTTCTTC	CASSLGLNPYNEQFF